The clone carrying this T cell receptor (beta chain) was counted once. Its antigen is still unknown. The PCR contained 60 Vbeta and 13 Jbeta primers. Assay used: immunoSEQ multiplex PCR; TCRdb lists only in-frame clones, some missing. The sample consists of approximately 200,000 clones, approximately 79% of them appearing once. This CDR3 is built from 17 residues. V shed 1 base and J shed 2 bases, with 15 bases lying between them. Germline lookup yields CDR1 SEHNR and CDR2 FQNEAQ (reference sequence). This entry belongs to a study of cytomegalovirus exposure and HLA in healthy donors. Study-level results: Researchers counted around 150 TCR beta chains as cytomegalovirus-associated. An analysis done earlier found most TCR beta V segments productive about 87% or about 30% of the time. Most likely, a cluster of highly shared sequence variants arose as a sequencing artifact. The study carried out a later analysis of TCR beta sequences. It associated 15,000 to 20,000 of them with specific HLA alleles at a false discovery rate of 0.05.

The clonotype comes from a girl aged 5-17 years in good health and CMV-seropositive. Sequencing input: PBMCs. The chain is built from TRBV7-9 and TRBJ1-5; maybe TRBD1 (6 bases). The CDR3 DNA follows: TGTGCCAGCAGCTTAGGTACGGGGGGGCTTGGCAATCAGCCCCAGCATTTT. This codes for CASSLGTGGLGNQPQHF.